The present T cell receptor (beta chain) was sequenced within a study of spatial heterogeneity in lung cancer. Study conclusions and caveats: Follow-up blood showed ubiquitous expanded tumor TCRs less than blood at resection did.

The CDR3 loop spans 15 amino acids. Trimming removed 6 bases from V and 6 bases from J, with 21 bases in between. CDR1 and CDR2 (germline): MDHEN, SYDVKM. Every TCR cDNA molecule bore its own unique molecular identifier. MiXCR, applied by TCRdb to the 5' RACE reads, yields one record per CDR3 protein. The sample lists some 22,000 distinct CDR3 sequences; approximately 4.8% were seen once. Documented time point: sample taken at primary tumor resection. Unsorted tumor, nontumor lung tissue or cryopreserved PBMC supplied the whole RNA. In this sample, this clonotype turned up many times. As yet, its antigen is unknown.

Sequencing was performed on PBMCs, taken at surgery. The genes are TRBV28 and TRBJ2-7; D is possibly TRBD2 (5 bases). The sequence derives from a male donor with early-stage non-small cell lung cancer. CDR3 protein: CASSNPVVGASEQYF. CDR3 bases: TGTGCCAGCAGCAACCCGGTAGTGGGAGCTAGCGAGCAGTACTTC.